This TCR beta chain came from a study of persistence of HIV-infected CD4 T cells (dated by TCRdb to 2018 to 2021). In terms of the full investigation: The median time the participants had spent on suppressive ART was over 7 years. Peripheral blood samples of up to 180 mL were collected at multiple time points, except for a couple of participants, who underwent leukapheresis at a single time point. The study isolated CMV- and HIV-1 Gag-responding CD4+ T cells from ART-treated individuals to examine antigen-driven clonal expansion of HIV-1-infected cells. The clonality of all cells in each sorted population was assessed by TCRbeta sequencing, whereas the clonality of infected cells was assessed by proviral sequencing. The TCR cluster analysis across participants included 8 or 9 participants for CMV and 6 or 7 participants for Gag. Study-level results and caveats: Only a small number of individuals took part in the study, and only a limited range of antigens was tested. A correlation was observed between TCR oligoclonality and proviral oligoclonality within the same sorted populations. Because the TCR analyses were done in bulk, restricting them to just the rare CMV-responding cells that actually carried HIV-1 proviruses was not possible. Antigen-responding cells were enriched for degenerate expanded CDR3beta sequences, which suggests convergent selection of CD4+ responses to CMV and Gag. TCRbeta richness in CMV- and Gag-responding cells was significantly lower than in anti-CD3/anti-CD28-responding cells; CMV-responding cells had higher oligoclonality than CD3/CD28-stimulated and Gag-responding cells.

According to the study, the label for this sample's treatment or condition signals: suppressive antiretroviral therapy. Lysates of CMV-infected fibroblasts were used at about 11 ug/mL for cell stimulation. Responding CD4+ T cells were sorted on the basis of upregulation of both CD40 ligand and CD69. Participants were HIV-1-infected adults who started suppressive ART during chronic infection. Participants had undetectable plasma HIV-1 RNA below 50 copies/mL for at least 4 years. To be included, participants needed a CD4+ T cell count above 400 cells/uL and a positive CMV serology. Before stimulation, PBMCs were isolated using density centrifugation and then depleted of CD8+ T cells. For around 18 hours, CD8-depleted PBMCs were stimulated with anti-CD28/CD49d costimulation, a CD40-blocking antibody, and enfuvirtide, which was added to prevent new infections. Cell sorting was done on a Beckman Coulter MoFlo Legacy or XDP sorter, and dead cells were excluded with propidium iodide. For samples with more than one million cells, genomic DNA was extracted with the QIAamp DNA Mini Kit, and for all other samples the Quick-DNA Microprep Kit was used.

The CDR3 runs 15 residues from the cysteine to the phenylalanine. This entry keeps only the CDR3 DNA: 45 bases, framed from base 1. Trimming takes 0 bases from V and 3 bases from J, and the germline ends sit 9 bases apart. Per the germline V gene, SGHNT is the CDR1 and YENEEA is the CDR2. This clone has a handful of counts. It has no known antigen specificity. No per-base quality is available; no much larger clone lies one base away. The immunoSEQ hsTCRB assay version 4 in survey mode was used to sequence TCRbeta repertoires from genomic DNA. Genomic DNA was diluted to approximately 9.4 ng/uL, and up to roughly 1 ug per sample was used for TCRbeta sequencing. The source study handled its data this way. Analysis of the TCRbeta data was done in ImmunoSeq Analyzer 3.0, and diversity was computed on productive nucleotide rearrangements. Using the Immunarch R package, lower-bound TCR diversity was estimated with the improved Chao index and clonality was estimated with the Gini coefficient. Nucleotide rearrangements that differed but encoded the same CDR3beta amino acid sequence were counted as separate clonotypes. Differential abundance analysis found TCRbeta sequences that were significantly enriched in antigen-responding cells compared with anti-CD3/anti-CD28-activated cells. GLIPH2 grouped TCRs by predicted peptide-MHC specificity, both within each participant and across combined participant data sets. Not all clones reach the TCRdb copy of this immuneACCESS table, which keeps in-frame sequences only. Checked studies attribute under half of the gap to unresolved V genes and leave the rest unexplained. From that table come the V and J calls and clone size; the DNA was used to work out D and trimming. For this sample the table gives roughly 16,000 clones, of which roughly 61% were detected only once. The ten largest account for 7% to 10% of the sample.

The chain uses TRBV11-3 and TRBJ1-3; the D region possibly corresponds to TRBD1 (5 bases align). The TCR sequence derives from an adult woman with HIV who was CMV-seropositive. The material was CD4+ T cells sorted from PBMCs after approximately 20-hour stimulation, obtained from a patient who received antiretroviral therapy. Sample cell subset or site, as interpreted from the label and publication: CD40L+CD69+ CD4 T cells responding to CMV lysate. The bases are TGTGCCAGCAGCTTAGATTCAGGGCTTGGAAACACCATATATTTT. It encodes CASSLDSGLGNTIYF.